The 25 T cell receptor beta chains below all came from one sample that was sequenced in a study of blood T cell repertoires in COVID-19. Libraries were prepared by immunoSEQ multiplex PCR; TCRdb keeps only in-frame clonotypes and omits some of them. The sample includes around 250,000 clones, approximately 85% of them seen just once. The sample was peripheral blood. The receptors derive from a man aged 80 or over with acute or convalescent COVID-19.

The chain uses TRBV10-3 and TRBJ2-5; D perhaps matches TRBD2 (6 bases). Germline CDR1 reads ENHRY; CDR2 reads SYGVKD. There are 15 residues in the CDR3. Trimming took off 10 bases at V and 2 bases at J, with 20 bases between the two ends. CDR3 bases: TGTGCCACCATCGGGGGTGGGGACGGACAAGAGACCCAGTACTTC. Translation: CATIGGGDGQETQYF.

The V gene is TRBV5-6, the J gene TRBJ2-7; 9 bases agree with TRBD1. The CDR3 is made up of 14 amino acids. Unmatched junction bases numbered 6, after V lost 4 bases and J lost 4 bases. Per germline, CDR1 SGHDT and CDR2 YYEEEE. The CDR3 nucleotides read TGTGCCAGCAGCCTGCCGGGACAGGGATACGAGCAGTACTTC. Translation gives CASSLPGQGYEQYF.

The chain is built from TRBV6-4 and TRBJ1-2; D call uncertain. Trimming shortened V by 5 bases and J by 2 bases, and 9 bases separated the two germline ends. This CDR3 spans 13 amino acids. Germline lookup yields CDR1 MRHNA and CDR2 SNTAGT. The CDR3 coding sequence is TGTGCCAGCAGTCCGACGGAGAACTATGGCTACACCTTC. It codes for CASSPTENYGYTF.

The chain employs TRBV28 and TRBJ2-5; TRBD2 might be the D (5 bases). This CDR3 region has 15 residues. Germline assignment: CDR1 MDHEN and CDR2 SYDVKM. Trimming took off 3 bases at V and 1 base at J, with 12 bases between the two ends. CDR3 residues: CASSFKGAFQETQYF. CDR3 coding DNA: TGTGCCAGCAGTTTTAAGGGAGCCTTCCAAGAGACCCAGTACTTC.

The rearrangement joins TRBV29-1 to TRBJ1-2, with D tentatively TRBD1 (6 bases). V was clipped by 2 bases and J by 7 bases, with 14 bases between them. The CDR3 spans 13 residues. Germline CDR1 is SQVTM and CDR2 is ANQGSEA. The CDR3, as DNA: TGCAGCGTTGAAAGTTGGCAGGGGAGTGGCTACACCTTC. This gives the protein CSVESWQGSGYTF.

The chain combines TRBV6-5 with TRBJ1-5; TRBD1 aligns across 8 bases. The CDR3 spans 13 residues. V lost 6 bases and J lost 5; bases outside the gene matches: 3. Germline V CDR1 and CDR2: MNHEY, SVGAGI. CDR3 sequence: CASSLQGDQPQHF. CDR3 DNA sequence: TGTGCCAGCAGCCTACAGGGGGATCAGCCCCAGCATTTT.

V and J are TRBV19 and TRBJ1-6, with 7 bases that match TRBD1. The length of the CDR3 is 15 residues. Germline CDR1 and CDR2: LNHDA and SQIVND (reference sequence). With 10 bases clipped from V and 3 bases from J, the junction kept 9 bases outside the gene matches. CDR3 coding DNA: TGTGCCACCAGCGAGGGGGCCCGCTATAATTCACCCCTCCACTTT. Protein: CATSEGARYNSPLHF.

The genes are TRBV15 and TRBJ1-2; no clear D. The CDR3 runs to 15 residues. With 0 bases removed from V and 5 bases from J, the gap between germline ends came to 13 bases. Germline CDR1 is LNHNV and CDR2 is YYDKDF (reference sequence). CDR3 nucleotides: TGTGCCACCAGCAGAGATAACGCAGGAGGATATGGCTACACCTTC. The encoded protein is CATSRDNAGGYGYTF.

The rearrangement joins TRBV10-3 to TRBJ2-6; 8 bases are shared with TRBD1. CDR1 and CDR2 from the germline V gene are ENHRY and SYGVKD. This CDR3 comprises 19 residues. V lost 6 bases to trimming and J lost 0 bases; unmatched junction nucleotides: 13. As DNA, the CDR3 is TGTGCCATCAGATCAGGGGGCTTTCCTCGGAGCTCTGGGGCCAACGTCCTGACTTTC. Residues: CAIRSGGFPRSSGANVLTF.

The genes are TRBV27 and TRBJ2-5, with TRBD2 matching 13 bases. V was clipped by 4 bases and J by 1 base; unmatched bases: 3. The CDR3 has 16 residues. Germline lookup yields CDR1 MNHEY and CDR2 SMNVEV (reference sequence). CDR3 coding DNA: TGTGCCAGCAGTTCCCGGACTAGCGGGGGCCAAGAGACCCAGTACTTC. Its translation is CASSSRTSGGQETQYF.

In DNA, the CDR3 is TGCGCCAGCAGCTTACAGGGAGCGGCAGAGACCCAGTACTTC. It is translated as CASSLQGAAETQYF. The gene calls are TRBV5-1 and TRBJ2-5, with a possible D match to TRBD1 (6 bases). Germline V gene sequence: CDR1 SGHRS, CDR2 YFSETQ. The CDR3 spans 14 residues. The germline V and J ends were trimmed by 2 bases and 4 bases, with 12 bases remaining between them.

This chain connects TRBV11-2 to TRBJ2-7; 8 positions match TRBD1. Per the germline V gene, CDR1 is SGHAT and CDR2 is FQNNGV. The CDR3 extends over 14 amino acids. The V segment lost 3 bases and the J segment 5 bases; nucleotides outside the gene matches: 6. As DNA, the CDR3 is TGTGCCAGCAGCTTCGACAGGGGTTCGGACGAGCAGTACTTC. Its translation is CASSFDRGSDEQYF.

The chain is built from TRBV3-1 (or the pseudogene TRBV3-2) and TRBJ2-2; 8 nucleotides align to TRBD1. The germline gives CDR1 LGHDT, CDR2 YNNKEL (reference sequence). The V segment lost 2 bases and the J segment 6 bases; nucleotides outside the gene matches: 8. The CDR3 runs to 16 residues. CDR3 region: CASSQPLTGASGELFF. CDR3 DNA sequence: TGTGCCAGCAGCCAACCTCTGACAGGGGCCTCCGGGGAGCTGTTTTTT.

A few counts support this clone. V is TRBV6-5 and J is TRBJ2-7; TRBD2 agrees at 12 bases. CDR1 MNHEY and CDR2 SVGAGI come from the germline V gene. The CDR3 covers 14 residues. J lost 6 bases, V lost 8 bases, and 8 bases had no gene match. CDR3 sequence (DNA): TGTGCCAGCTCACCCCCGGGACTAGCGGGCGAGCAGTACTTC. As protein: CASSPPGLAGEQYF.

The genes are TRBV6-1 and TRBJ1-5; no reliable D call. With 2 bases removed from V and 1 base from J, the gap between germline ends came to 9 bases. Looked up from germline, CDR1 is MNHNS and CDR2 is SASEGT. CDR3 length: 15 residues. The chain's CDR3 is CASSETGMSNQPQHF. In DNA, the CDR3 is TGTGCCAGCAGTGAAACGGGGATGAGCAATCAGCCCCAGCATTTT.

The J gene is TRBJ2-1, the V gene TRBV20-1, with 10 bases identical to TRBD2. Germline-derived CDR1 and CDR2 are DFQATT and SNEGSKA (reference sequence). J lost 4 bases, V lost 3 bases, and 3 bases had no gene match. CDR3 length: 14 residues. The CDR3 nucleotides read TGCAGTGCTAGTGTAGCGGGGGGATACAATGAGCAGTTCTTC. Encoded protein: CSASVAGGYNEQFF.

The chain joins TRBV4-3 to TRBJ1-6; D gene unclear. The V end lost 0 bases, the J end lost 14 bases, and 14 bases lay between the germline ends. Germline V lookup: CDR1 LGHNA, CDR2 YSLEER. This CDR3 has 14 residues. CDR3 DNA: TGCGCCAGCAGCCAAGATTTGGGTCCGGAGACCCTCCACTTT. Protein: CASSQDLGPETLHF.

The CDR3 is CASSPEGSPLHF. The CDR3 DNA reads TGTGCCAGCTCACCAGAGGGTTCACCCCTCCACTTT. The chain couples TRBV18 to TRBJ1-6; the D is unclear. V lost 2 bases, J lost 9 bases, and 5 bases lay in between. In germline, CDR1 is KGHSH, CDR2 LQKENI. This CDR3 region has 12 residues.

This clone showed up just once. The chain recombines TRBV5-4 with TRBJ1-3; D is ambiguous. V was shortened by 1 base and J by 4 bases, with 6 bases between the two germline ends. The CDR3 length is 13 residues. Looked up from germline, CDR1 is SGHNT and CDR2 is YYREEE (reference sequence). As DNA, the CDR3 is TGTGCCAGCAGCTTGTCAGGAGGAAACACCATATATTTT. Translated, it gives CASSLSGGNTIYF.

The chain recombines TRBV5-1 with TRBJ1-5; 8 bases fit TRBD1. The CDR3 is 13 amino acids. V trimming: 4 bases; J trimming: 5 bases; junction bases outside the gene matches: 2. Germline V CDR1 and CDR2: SGHRS, YFSETQ. The CDR3 DNA reads as TGCGCCAGCAGCCCGGACAGGGATCAGCCCCAGCATTTT. It yields the protein CASSPDRDQPQHF.

The chain links TRBV5-1 to TRBJ1-5; maybe TRBD1 (5 bases). V lost 4 bases, J lost 3 bases, and 14 bases lay in between. Germline CDR1 is SGHRS and CDR2 is YFSETQ. The CDR3 sequence is 15 residues long. CDR3: CASSLGGGFNQPQHF. The CDR3, as DNA: TGCGCCAGCAGCCTGGGCGGGGGGTTCAATCAGCCCCAGCATTTT. The whole variable domain, filled in from reference TRBV5-1 and TRBJ1-5, reads KAGVTQTPRYLIKTRGQQVTLSCSPISGHRSVSWYQQTPGQGLQFLFEYFSETQRNKGNFPGRFSGRQFSNSRSEMNVSTLELGDSALYLCASSLGGGFNQPQHFGDGTRLSIL.

The J gene is TRBJ2-7, the V gene TRBV3-1 (or the pseudogene TRBV3-2), with 8 bases that match TRBD1. The germline V gene encodes CDR1 LGHDT and CDR2 YNNKEL (reference sequence). J lost 5 bases, V lost 8 bases, and 11 bases had no gene match. This CDR3 spans 14 amino acids. CDR3: CASLSRDRSDEQYF. In nucleotides, the CDR3 is TGTGCCAGCCTTAGCCGGGACAGGAGCGACGAGCAGTACTTC.

The V and J genes are TRBV7-9 and TRBJ1-4; 10 bases align to TRBD1. The CDR3 extends over 14 amino acids. V lost 5 bases, J lost 7 bases, and 4 bases stayed unmatched. The germline V gene has CDR1 SEHNR and CDR2 FQNEAQ (reference sequence). The CDR3 region has the DNA TGTGCCAGCAGCCTAGGACAGGGGGGTGAAAAACTGTTTTTT. This sequence encodes CASSLGQGGEKLFF.

The chain has TRBV27 and TRBJ1-5; TRBD1 matches 7 bases. Germline values: CDR1 MNHEY, CDR2 SMNVEV (reference sequence). The trim removed 4 bases at V and 2 bases at J, leaving 5 bases unmatched. The CDR3 totals 15 residues. In DNA form, the CDR3 reads TGTGCCAGCAGTTCCACTACAGGGGGCAATCAGCCCCAGCATTTT. This translates into CASSSTTGGNQPQHF.

The chain recombines TRBV6-5 with TRBJ1-3; 7 bases are a match to TRBD1. The CDR3 sequence is 16 residues long. Germline CDR1 reads MNHEY; CDR2 reads SVGAGI. V trimming: 0 bases; J trimming: 0 bases; junction bases outside the gene matches: 2. CDR3: CASSYSGQDSGNTIYF. The CDR3 DNA reads as TGTGCCAGCAGTTACTCCGGACAGGACTCTGGAAACACCATATATTTT.